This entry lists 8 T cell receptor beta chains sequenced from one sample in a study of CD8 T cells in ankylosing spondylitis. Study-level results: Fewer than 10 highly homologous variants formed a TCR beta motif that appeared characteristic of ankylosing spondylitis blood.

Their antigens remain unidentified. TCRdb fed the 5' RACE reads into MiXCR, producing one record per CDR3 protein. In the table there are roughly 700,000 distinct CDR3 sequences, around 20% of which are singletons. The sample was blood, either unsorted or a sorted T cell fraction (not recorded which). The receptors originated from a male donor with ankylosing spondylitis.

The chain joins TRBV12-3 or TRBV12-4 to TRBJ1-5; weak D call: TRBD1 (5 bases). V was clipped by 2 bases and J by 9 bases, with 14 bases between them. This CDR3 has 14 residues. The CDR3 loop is CASSLRGSGRPQHF. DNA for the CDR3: TGTGCCAGCAGTTTACGGGGCAGTGGACGGCCCCAGCATTTT.

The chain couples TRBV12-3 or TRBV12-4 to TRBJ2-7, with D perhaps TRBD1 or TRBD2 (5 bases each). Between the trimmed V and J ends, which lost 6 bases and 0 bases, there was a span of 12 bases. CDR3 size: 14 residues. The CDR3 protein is CASRRGAVSYEQYF. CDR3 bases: TGTGCCAGCAGACGAGGGGCAGTCTCCTACGAGCAGTACTTC.

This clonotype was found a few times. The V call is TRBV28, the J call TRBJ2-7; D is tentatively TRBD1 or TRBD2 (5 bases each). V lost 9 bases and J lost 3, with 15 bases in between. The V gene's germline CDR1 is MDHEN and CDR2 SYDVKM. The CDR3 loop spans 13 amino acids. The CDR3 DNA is TGTGCCAGTACCCACGGGACCTACTACGAGCAGTACTTC. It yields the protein CASTHGTYYEQYF.

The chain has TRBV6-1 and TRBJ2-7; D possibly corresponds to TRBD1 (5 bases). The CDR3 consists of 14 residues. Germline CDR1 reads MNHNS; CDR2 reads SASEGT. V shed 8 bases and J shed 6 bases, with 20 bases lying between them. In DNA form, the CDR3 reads TGTGCCAGCGAGGATGGGGCGACAATTGGCGAGCAGTACTTC. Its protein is CASEDGATIGEQYF.

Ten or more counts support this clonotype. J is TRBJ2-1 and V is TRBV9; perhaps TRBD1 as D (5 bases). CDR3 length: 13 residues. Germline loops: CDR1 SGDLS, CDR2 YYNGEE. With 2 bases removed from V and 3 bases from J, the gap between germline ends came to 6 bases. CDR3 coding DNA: TGTGCCAGCAGCGTTGACAGCTACAATGAGCAGTTCTTC. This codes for CASSVDSYNEQFF.

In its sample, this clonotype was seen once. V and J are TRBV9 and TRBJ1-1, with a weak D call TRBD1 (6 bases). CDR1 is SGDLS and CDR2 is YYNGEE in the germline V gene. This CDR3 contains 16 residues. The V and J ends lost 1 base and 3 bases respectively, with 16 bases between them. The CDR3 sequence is CASSVSGFGQHTEAFF. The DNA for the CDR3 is TGTGCCAGCAGCGTATCGGGATTTGGACAGCACACTGAAGCTTTCTTT. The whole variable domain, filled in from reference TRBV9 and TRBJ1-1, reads DSGVTQTPKHLITATGQRVTLRCSPRSGDLSVYWYQQSLDQGLQFLIQYYNGEERAKGNILERFSAQQFPDLHSELNLSSLELGDSALYFCASSVSGFGQHTEAFFGQGTRLTVV.

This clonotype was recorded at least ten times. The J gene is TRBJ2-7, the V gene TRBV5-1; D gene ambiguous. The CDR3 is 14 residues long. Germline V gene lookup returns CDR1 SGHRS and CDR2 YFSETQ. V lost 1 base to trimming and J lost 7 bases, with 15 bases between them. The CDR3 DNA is TGCGCCAGCAGCTTGATGGACGTATTTGGGGAGCAGTACTTC. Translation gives CASSLMDVFGEQYF.

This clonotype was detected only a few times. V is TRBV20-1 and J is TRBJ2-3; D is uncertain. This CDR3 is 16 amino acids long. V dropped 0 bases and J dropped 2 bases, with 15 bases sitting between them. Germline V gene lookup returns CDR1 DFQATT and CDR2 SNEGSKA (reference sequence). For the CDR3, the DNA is TGCAGTGCTAGAGATTCAGGACGAGGCGTCACAGATACGCAGTATTTT. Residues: CSARDSGRGVTDTQYF.